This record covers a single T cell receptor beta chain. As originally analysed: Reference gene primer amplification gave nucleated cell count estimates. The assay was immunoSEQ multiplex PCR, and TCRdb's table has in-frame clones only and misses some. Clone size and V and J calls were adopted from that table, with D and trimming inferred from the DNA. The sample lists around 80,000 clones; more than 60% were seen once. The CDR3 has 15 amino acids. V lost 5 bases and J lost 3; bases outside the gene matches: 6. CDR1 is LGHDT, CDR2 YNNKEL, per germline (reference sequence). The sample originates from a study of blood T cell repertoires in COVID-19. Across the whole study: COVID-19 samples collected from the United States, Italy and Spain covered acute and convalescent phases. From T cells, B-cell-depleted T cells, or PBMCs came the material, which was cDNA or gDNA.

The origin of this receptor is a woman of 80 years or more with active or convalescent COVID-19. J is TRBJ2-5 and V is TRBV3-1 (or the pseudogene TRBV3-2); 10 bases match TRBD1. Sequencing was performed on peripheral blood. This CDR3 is CASSGRGTGEETQYF. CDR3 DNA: TGTGCCAGCAGCGGCCGGGGGACAGGGGAAGAGACCCAGTACTTC.